Listed below are T cell receptor beta chains from one sample, sequenced in a study of control samples from healthy donors and cancer patients. Data came from immunoSEQ multiplex PCR; TCRdb stores just in-frame clones and leaves some out. The repertoire holds tens of thousands of clones, roughly 95% seen once, with approximately 2.4% in the top ten. Sequences were obtained from blood. These receptors all stem from a man aged 30 to 45 in good health. Both conserved end residues are part of each CDR3. D genes are given only for firm matches. Where a row states a size, it is once, few, many or the class of an expanded clone; other rows omit it.

size: once
J: TRBJ1-6
V: TRBV27
D: TRBD1
CDR3: CASSLSGQGSSPLHF
DNA: TGTGCCAGCAGTTTATCAGGACAGGGAAGTTCACCCCTCCACTTT

size: -
J: TRBJ2-4
V: TRBV5-1
D: TRBD1
CDR3: CASSSGQGYIQYF
DNA: TGCGCCAGCAGCTCTGGACAGGGTTACATTCAGTACTTC

size: -
J: TRBJ2-7
V: TRBV5-4
D: -
CDR3: CASSLDYTYEQYF
DNA: TGTGCCAGCAGCTTGGACTACACCTACGAGCAGTACTTC

size: -
J: TRBJ1-4
V: TRBV4-1
D: -
CDR3: CASKFGGSATNEKLFF
DNA: TGCGCCAGCAAGTTTGGGGGAAGTGCAACTAATGAAAAACTGTTTTTT

size: once
J: TRBJ2-7
V: TRBV7-3
D: -
CDR3: CASSLGLGSEQYF
DNA: TGTGCCAGCAGCTTAGGTTTAGGCTCCGAGCAGTACTTC

size: once
J: TRBJ2-2
V: TRBV11-2
D: -
CDR3: CASSFRASNTGELFF
DNA: TGTGCCAGCAGCTTTAGAGCCTCGAACACCGGGGAGCTGTTTTTT

size: once
J: TRBJ2-1
V: TRBV30
D: -
CDR3: CAWSVRRIPGYEQFF
DNA: TGTGCCTGGAGTGTAAGGCGTATCCCTGGCTATGAGCAGTTCTTC

size: -
J: TRBJ1-6
V: TRBV9
D: -
CDR3: CASSVDGGGNSPLHF
DNA: TGTGCCAGCAGCGTAGACGGGGGAGGCAATTCACCCCTCCACTTT

size: once
J: TRBJ2-2
V: TRBV29-1
D: TRBD1
CDR3: CSVARTGISGELFF
DNA: TGCAGCGTTGCTAGGACAGGGATTTCCGGGGAGCTGTTTTTT

size: -
J: TRBJ2-1
V: TRBV21-1
D: -
CDR3: CASSKVRDCGSSYNEQFF
DNA: TGTGCCAGCAGCAAAGTTAGGGATTGCGGGAGCTCCTACAATGAGCAGTTCTTC

size: -
J: TRBJ2-1
V: TRBV12-3/TRBV12-4
D: -
CDR3: CASSLAYYNEQFF
DNA: TGTGCCAGCAGTTTAGCCTACTACAATGAGCAGTTCTTC

size: -
J: TRBJ2-2
V: TRBV10-1
D: -
CDR3: CASSKQGTGELFF
DNA: TGCGCCAGCAGCAAACAGGGAACCGGGGAGCTGTTTTTT

size: once
J: TRBJ2-5
V: TRBV7-8
D: TRBD2
CDR3: CASSRWGGRSETQYF
DNA: TGTGCCAGCAGCCGATGGGGCGGGAGGTCGGAGACCCAGTACTTC

size: -
J: TRBJ2-7
V: TRBV7-9
D: -
CDR3: CASSALGYYYEQYF
DNA: TGTGCCAGCAGCGCGCTGGGTTACTACTACGAGCAGTACTTC

size: -
J: TRBJ1-5
V: TRBV28
D: -
CDR3: CASSQVVLPPQHF
DNA: TGTGCCAGCAGTCAGGTTGTTCTCCCGCCCCAGCATTTT

size: -
J: TRBJ2-7
V: TRBV11-2
D: -
CDR3: CASSYEQYF
DNA: TGTGCCAGCAGCTACGAGCAGTACTTC

size: -
J: TRBJ1-3
V: TRBV5-1
D: TRBD1
CDR3: CASSSGDSRNTIYF
DNA: TGCGCCAGCAGCTCAGGGGACAGCAGAAACACCATATATTTT

size: -
J: TRBJ1-2
V: TRBV5-1
D: TRBD1
CDR3: CASSPGQGLGGYTF
DNA: TGCGCCAGCAGCCCGGGACAGGGGTTAGGTGGCTACACCTTC

size: -
J: TRBJ1-2
V: TRBV7-8
D: -
CDR3: CASSGQNYGYTF
DNA: TGTGCCAGCAGCGGGCAGAACTATGGCTACACCTTC

size: -
J: TRBJ2-5
V: TRBV9
D: TRBD2
CDR3: CASSVGGLAGGPLGETQYF
DNA: TGTGCCAGCAGCGTAGGAGGACTAGCGGGAGGGCCTTTGGGGGAGACCCAGTACTTC

size: -
J: TRBJ2-5
V: TRBV7-9
D: TRBD2
CDR3: CASSLVGSVGLAGRETQYF
DNA: TGTGCCAGCAGCTTAGTTGGATCGGTAGGACTAGCGGGTAGAGAGACCCAGTACTTC

size: -
J: TRBJ1-6
V: TRBV6-2/TRBV6-3
D: TRBD1
CDR3: CASSYGQGPLHF
DNA: TGTGCCAGCAGTTACGGACAGGGCCCCCTCCACTTT

size: -
J: TRBJ2-5
V: TRBV4-2
D: TRBD2
CDR3: CASSQPGLAYQETQYF
DNA: TGTGCCAGCAGCCAGCCGGGACTAGCGTACCAAGAGACCCAGTACTTC

size: -
J: TRBJ1-4
V: TRBV7-8
D: TRBD1
CDR3: CASSSPGGIEKLFF
DNA: TGTGCCAGCAGCTCCCCAGGGGGTATCGAAAAACTGTTTTTT

size: -
J: TRBJ2-1
V: TRBV7-2
D: TRBD1
CDR3: CASSLDGTGVYNEQFF
DNA: TGTGCCAGCAGCTTAGATGGGACAGGGGTCTACAATGAGCAGTTCTTC

size: -
J: TRBJ1-1
V: TRBV6-4
D: -
CDR3: CASSDSAQDEAFF
DNA: TGTGCCAGCAGTGACTCCGCGCAGGATGAAGCTTTCTTT

size: -
J: TRBJ1-2
V: TRBV7-2
D: -
CDR3: CASRSGTTLNYGYTF
DNA: TGTGCCAGCAGGTCGGGGACGACTCTTAACTATGGCTACACCTTC

size: -
J: TRBJ2-2
V: TRBV4-2
D: -
CDR3: CASSKGQRVITGELFF
DNA: TGTGCCAGCAGCAAGGGACAGCGGGTAATTACCGGGGAGCTGTTTTTT